This T cell receptor (beta chain) was sequenced in a study of blood T cell repertoires in COVID-19. On the study more broadly: From the United States, Italy and Spain came samples of acute and convalescent COVID-19. Nucleic acid was either cDNA or gDNA, and it came from T cells, B-cell-depleted T cells, or PBMCs.

Authors' processing steps: Reference gene primers were amplified, and this amplification served to estimate nucleated cell counts. TCRdb keeps only in-frame clones here, not all; method: immunoSEQ multiplex PCR. Clone size and V and J calls were adopted from that table, with D and trimming inferred from the DNA. The sample has around 100,000 clones, roughly 86% seen once; the top ten hold roughly 4.5%. The CDR3 length is 13 residues. V dropped 2 bases and J dropped 7 bases, with 11 bases sitting between them. This chain uses TRBV23-1 with TRBJ1-1, with D possibly matching TRBD1 (5 bases). TRBV23-1 is an ORF for which the function is uncertain. Sequenced: peripheral blood. This TCR was recovered from a man aged 35-49 years with acute or convalescent COVID-19. The CDR3 loop reads CASSQPDRSEAFF. As DNA, the CDR3 is TGCGCCAGCAGTCAACCAGACAGAAGTGAAGCTTTCTTT.